The 16 T cell receptor beta chains listed next were all sequenced from one sample in a study of blood T cell repertoires in COVID-19. Assay: immunoSEQ multiplex PCR; the TCRdb copy retains only in-frame clones and omits some. The sample records 65,000 to 70,000 clones, 70% to 90% being singletons. What was sequenced was peripheral blood. The receptors derive from an elderly woman with acute or convalescent COVID-19.

The V gene is TRBV24-1, the J gene TRBJ1-4, with D perhaps TRBD1 (6 bases). V was shortened by 3 bases and J by 7 bases, with 14 bases between the two germline ends. Germline V gene sequence: CDR1 KGHDR, CDR2 SFDVKD. The CDR3 consists of 15 residues. CDR3 loop: CATSDPRGGTEKLFF. CDR3 sequence (DNA): TGTGCCACCAGTGATCCGCGGGGGGGCACTGAAAAACTGTTTTTT.

The DNA of the CDR3 is TGCGCCAGCAGCTTTGGACAGGGCGATCAGCCCCAGCATTTT. Protein: CASSFGQGDQPQHF. The chain combines TRBV5-1 with TRBJ1-5; 8 bases map to TRBD1. Germline V gene sequence: CDR1 SGHRS, CDR2 YFSETQ. V shed 2 bases, J shed 5 bases, and the junction held 3 bases outside the gene matches. There are 14 residues in the CDR3.

This clone turned up a few times. This rearrangement joins TRBV7-2 to TRBJ2-7; D perhaps matches TRBD2 (5 bases). V lost 5 bases to trimming and J lost 1 base, with 12 bases between them. CDR3 length: 14 residues. In germline, CDR1 is SGHTA, CDR2 FQGNSA. The DNA for the CDR3 is TGTGCCAGCAGCATCTCTCGGGGTTCCTACGAGCAGTACTTC. Translated, it gives CASSISRGSYEQYF.

Note on this clone: At the DNA level, this CDR3 is encoded by other sequences in the same sample as well. The V and J genes are TRBV7-2 and TRBJ1-3, with 8 positions matching TRBD1. The CDR3 is made up of 14 amino acids. The J segment lost 4 bases and the V segment lost 6 bases, leaving 5 bases of the junction unmatched. CDR1 is SGHTA, CDR2 FQGNSA, per germline. The CDR3 region is CASSLTGGGNTIYF. CDR3 nucleotide sequence: TGTGCCAGCAGTTTAACAGGGGGAGGAAACACCATATATTTT.

This sequence joins TRBV5-1 and TRBJ1-2; D uncertain. V lost 0 bases, J lost 6 bases, and 12 bases lay in between. CDR1 and CDR2 from the germline V gene are SGHRS and YFSETQ. This CDR3 comprises 14 residues. The CDR3 sequence is CASSLGWMEDGYTF. DNA for the CDR3: TGCGCCAGCAGCTTGGGTTGGATGGAGGATGGCTACACCTTC.

The chain uses TRBV28 and TRBJ1-5, with D unresolved. With 4 bases removed from V and 5 bases from J, the gap between germline ends came to 12 bases. Germline V lookup: CDR1 MDHEN, CDR2 SYDVKM. The length of the CDR3 is 14 residues. CDR3 sequence (DNA): TGTGCCAGCAGTTCAGAAAGGAGGGATCAGCCCCAGCATTTT. Translation gives CASSSERRDQPQHF.

The chain joins TRBV6-6 to TRBJ2-5; TRBD2 matches at 15 bases. From germline, CDR1 is MNHNY and CDR2 SVGAGI (reference sequence). J lost 5 bases, V lost 5 bases, and 9 bases had no gene match. This CDR3 region has 17 residues. The CDR3 coding sequence is TGTGCCAGCAGTCCCGGACTAGCGGGGGGGCCGAGGGAGACCCAGTACTTC. Translated, it gives CASSPGLAGGPRETQYF.

Only a few counts were recorded for this clone. The chain couples TRBV13 to TRBJ1-1; 7 bases fit TRBD1. Germline V gene sequence: CDR1 PRHDT, CDR2 FYEKMQ (reference sequence). The CDR3 is made up of 13 amino acids. The junction had 6 bases not matched to a gene; V was cut back by 10 bases and J by 1 base. The CDR3 region has the DNA TGTGCCACCTTCAGGGGGAGGAACACTGAAGCTTTCTTT. Protein: CATFRGRNTEAFF.

DNA for the CDR3: TGTGCCAGCAGCCGAGCGGGAGGAAGCACCGGGGAGCTGTTTTTT. This encodes CASSRAGGSTGELFF. The rearrangement links TRBV7-8 to TRBJ2-2; 9 bases match TRBD2. Germline V gene lookup returns CDR1 SGHVS and CDR2 FQNEAQ. The CDR3 has 15 amino acids. With 5 bases clipped from V and 4 bases from J, the junction kept 5 bases outside the gene matches.

The chain couples TRBV5-1 to TRBJ2-7; 8 bases align to TRBD2. Germline loops: CDR1 SGHRS, CDR2 YFSETQ. There are 14 residues in the CDR3. Germline trimming cut 7 bases from V and 3 bases from J; bases unmatched to any gene: 9. DNA of the CDR3: TGCGCCAGCGGAACGGCTAGCGGGTTCTACGAGCAGTACTTC. This encodes CASGTASGFYEQYF.

This CDR3 is CASRQGHYGYTF. The CDR3 DNA reads as TGTGCCAGCCGACAGGGCCACTATGGCTACACCTTC. V is TRBV25-1 and J is TRBJ1-2, with TRBD1 matching over 7 bases. CDR1 and CDR2 (germline): MGHDK, SYGVNS. The ends lost 8 bases at V and 3 bases at J; junction bases unmatched: 3. CDR3 size: 12 residues.

The rearrangement links TRBV27 to TRBJ2-2; tentatively, D is TRBD2 (6 bases). Per germline, CDR1 MNHEY and CDR2 SMNVEV (reference sequence). Deletions cut 5 bases from V and 0 bases from J, with 10 bases between. The CDR3 has 15 amino acids. This chain's CDR3 is CASSLLASNTGELFF. The CDR3 bases are TGTGCCAGCAGTCTTCTAGCGTCGAACACCGGGGAGCTGTTTTTT.

The rearrangement joins TRBV3-1 (or the pseudogene TRBV3-2) to TRBJ2-4; 8 bases map to TRBD2. Looked up from germline, CDR1 is LGHDT and CDR2 is YNNKEL (reference sequence). Germline trimming cut 0 bases from V and 0 bases from J; bases unmatched to any gene: 7. The CDR3 extends over 18 amino acids. In DNA form, the CDR3 reads TGTGCCAGCAGCCAAGATCTCGGGGGGGGGCAAGCCAAAAACATTCAGTACTTC. Protein sequence: CASSQDLGGGQAKNIQYF.

This chain uses TRBV24-1 with TRBJ2-1; 7 bases align to TRBD1. The V gene's germline CDR1 is KGHDR and CDR2 SFDVKD. The CDR3 is made up of 15 amino acids. V shed 9 bases, J shed 6 bases, and the junction held 13 bases outside the gene matches. CDR3 nucleotides: TGTGCCACCTCGGAGACAGGGTCCTGGGTCAATGAGCAGTTCTTC. Translated: CATSETGSWVNEQFF.

The J gene is TRBJ1-5, the V gene TRBV28, with D unclear. V was shortened by 5 bases and J by 1 base, with 15 bases between the two germline ends. Per the germline V gene, CDR1 is MDHEN and CDR2 is SYDVKM. This CDR3 has 16 amino acids. As DNA, the CDR3 is TGTGCCAGCAGTGGGGAACGGGGAGGGAGCAATCAGCCCCAGCATTTT. Protein product: CASSGERGGSNQPQHF. Looking up the rest from reference TRBV28 and TRBJ1-5 gives the full variable domain: DVKVTQSSRYLVKRTGEKVFLECVQDMDHENMFWYRQDPGLGLRLIYFSYDVKMKEKGDIPEGYSVSREKKERFSLILESASTNQTSMYLCASSGERGGSNQPQHFGDGTRLSIL.

The rearrangement links TRBV30 to TRBJ1-5; no reliable D call. From germline, CDR1 is GTSNPN and CDR2 SVGIG (reference sequence). Trimming took 1 base from V and 1 from J, leaving 8 bases between them. CDR3 length: 14 residues. The CDR3 loop reads CAWSESGSNQPQHF. The CDR3 DNA reads as TGTGCCTGGAGTGAGAGCGGCAGCAATCAGCCCCAGCATTTT.